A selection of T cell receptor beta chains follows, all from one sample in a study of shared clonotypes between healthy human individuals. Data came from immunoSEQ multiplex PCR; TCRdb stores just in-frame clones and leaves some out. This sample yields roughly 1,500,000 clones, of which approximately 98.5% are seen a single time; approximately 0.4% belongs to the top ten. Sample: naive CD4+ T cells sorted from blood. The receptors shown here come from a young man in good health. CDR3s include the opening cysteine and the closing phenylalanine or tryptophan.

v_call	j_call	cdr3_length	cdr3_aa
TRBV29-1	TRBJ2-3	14	CSVSSREVVNTQYF
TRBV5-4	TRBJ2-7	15	CASRERRDRGYEQYF
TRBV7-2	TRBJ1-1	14	CASSLARDYTEAFF
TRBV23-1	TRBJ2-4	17	CASNHRSPRLAKNIQYF
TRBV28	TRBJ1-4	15	CASSLTHRLNEKLFF
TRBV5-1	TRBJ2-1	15	CASSLMDRGVNEQFF
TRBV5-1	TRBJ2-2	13	CASSFDVTGELFF
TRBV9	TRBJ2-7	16	CASSVSSSGLDYEQYF
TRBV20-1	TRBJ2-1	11	CSALRLVEQFF
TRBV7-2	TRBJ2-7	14	CASSQGLTPFVQYF
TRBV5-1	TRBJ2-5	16	CASSLGSGRADGTQYF
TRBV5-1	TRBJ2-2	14	CASSLAPNTGELFF
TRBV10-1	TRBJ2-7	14	CASSEGGSDLEQYF
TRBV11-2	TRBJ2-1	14	CASSSSSGSFEQFF
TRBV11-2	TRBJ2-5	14	CASSLAAGQETQYF
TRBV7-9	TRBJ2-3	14	CASSLTLRTDTQYF
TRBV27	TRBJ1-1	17	CASSLLSVGGAHTEAFF
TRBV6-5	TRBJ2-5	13	CASTPALGATQYF